This entry features one T cell receptor beta chain sequence. This record belongs to a study of blood T cell repertoires in COVID-19. The overall study: The United States, Italy and Spain supplied acute and convalescent COVID-19 samples. PBMCs, B-cell-depleted T cells, or T cells were the source of the cDNA or gDNA that made up the material.

Trimming shortened V by 6 bases and J by 0 bases, and 9 bases separated the two germline ends. Germline lookup yields CDR1 MNHEY and CDR2 SVGAGI. The CDR3 consists of 14 residues. Per the original data handling: Reference gene primer amplification gave estimated nucleated cell counts. Sequenced by immunoSEQ multiplex PCR; TCRdb stores in-frame clones only, minus some. That table supplies the V and J calls and clone size; D and trimming were determined from the DNA. The table includes approximately 130,000 clones, roughly 85% detected once. This sequence originates from a human donor in a cohort sampled during active COVID-19. The chain combines TRBV6-5 with TRBJ1-5, with TRBD1 as a possible D gene (5 bases). Sequencing was carried out using peripheral blood. This CDR3 reads CASRNGGSNQPQHF. The DNA for the CDR3 is TGTGCCAGCAGGAACGGGGGTAGCAATCAGCCCCAGCATTTT.